Following are 16 T cell receptor beta chains from one sample sequenced in a study of PD-L1 blockade in urothelial cancer (dated by TCRdb to the late 2010s). Library preparation was by the immunoSEQ multiplex PCR assay. TCRdb carries this immuneACCESS record with in-frame sequences only. Its versions omit some clonotypes, under half of them owing to an unresolved V gene in the studies checked, with the rest unexplained. This sample holds about 84,000 clones; 85% to 95% were observed only once. In total, the top ten clones hold 8% to 9.5% of the sample. The sequences come from PBMCs, collected around atezolizumab (anti-PD-L1) treatment. The source is a man aged 60 to 69 with urothelial cancer.

This clone appeared a single time. The chain joins TRBV5-4 to TRBJ2-7; 7 bases align to TRBD2. This CDR3 has 16 residues. Germline V gene lookup returns CDR1 SGHNT and CDR2 YYREEE (reference sequence). Germline trimming cut 5 bases from V and 3 bases from J; bases unmatched to any gene: 14. The CDR3 sequence: CASRGGEAGADYEQYF. The DNA of the CDR3 is TGTGCCAGCAGGGGAGGGGAAGCAGGTGCGGACTACGAGCAGTACTTC.

The chain carries TRBV7-9 and TRBJ1-2; 7 bases map to TRBD1. Germline V gene sequence: CDR1 SEHNR, CDR2 FQNEAQ (reference sequence). J was trimmed by 3 bases and V by 5 bases; bases with no gene match: 6. The CDR3 sequence is 14 residues long. The CDR3 DNA sequence: TGTGCCAGCAGCCTAGGTACAGGGGACTATGGCTACACCTTC. Its protein is CASSLGTGDYGYTF. Filled out from reference TRBV7-9 and TRBJ1-2, the complete variable domain reads DTGVSQNPRHKITKRGQNVTFRCDPISEHNRLYWYRQTLGQGPEFLTYFQNEAQLEKSRLLSDRFSAERPKGSFSTLEIQRTEQGDSAMYLCASSLGTGDYGYTFGSGTRLTVV.

The genes are TRBV14 and TRBJ2-1, with 7 bases matching TRBD2. Trimming at V came to 4 bases and at J to 2 bases, leaving 8 bases not matched to a gene. The CDR3 has 16 amino acids. Germline CDR1 is SGHDN and CDR2 is FVKESK. CDR3 sequence: CASSPLAGLAYNEQFF. CDR3 nucleotide sequence: TGTGCCAGCAGCCCCTTAGCGGGCCTGGCCTACAATGAGCAGTTCTTC.

The chain carries TRBV6-1 and TRBJ2-7, with a possible D match to TRBD2 (7 bases). This CDR3 has 11 amino acids. Per germline, CDR1 MNHNS and CDR2 SASEGT. Trimming cost V 6 bases and J 9 bases, with 12 bases left between them. The CDR3 coding sequence is TGTGCCAGCAGGGGGGGGGCCGGGCAGTACTTC. This codes for CASRGGAGQYF.

The CDR3 DNA reads as TGCGCCAGCAGCCAAGATTGGACTGCCGAAGAGACCCAGTACTTC. Its translation: CASSQDWTAEETQYF. The J gene is TRBJ2-5, the V gene TRBV4-3, with D perhaps matching TRBD2 (5 bases). There are 15 residues in the CDR3. Trimming removed 0 bases at V and 3 bases at J, with 11 bases between. The germline V gene has CDR1 LGHNA and CDR2 YSLEER.

J is TRBJ2-7 and V is TRBV27, with 7 bases aligning to TRBD1. Looked up from germline, CDR1 is MNHEY and CDR2 is SMNVEV (reference sequence). V was pared by 2 bases and J by 2 bases, with 3 bases of the junction left unmatched. The CDR3 loop spans 14 amino acids. This CDR3 reads CASSLTGTAYEQYF. CDR3 coding DNA: TGTGCCAGCAGTTTAACCGGGACAGCCTACGAGCAGTACTTC.

The chain uses TRBV11-2 and TRBJ1-2; D might be TRBD1 (6 bases). The germline V and J ends were trimmed by 2 bases and 0 bases, with 13 bases remaining between them. Per germline, CDR1 SGHAT and CDR2 FQNNGV. This CDR3 is built from 16 residues. The CDR3 here is CASSLSDRATNYGYTF. CDR3 DNA: TGTGCCAGCAGCTTATCGGACAGAGCTACTAACTATGGCTACACCTTC. The full variable domain, in which reference TRBV11-2 and TRBJ1-2 provide the parts outside the CDR3, is EAGVAQSPRYKIIEKRQSVAFWCNPISGHATLYWYQQILGQGPKLLIQFQNNGVVDDSQLPKDRFSAERLKGVDSTLKIQPAKLEDSAVYLCASSLSDRATNYGYTFGSGTRLTVV.

The rearrangement uses TRBV6-5 and TRBJ1-4; TRBD1 matches at 7 bases. There are 14 residues in the CDR3. Germline values: CDR1 MNHEY, CDR2 SVGAGI. V was clipped by 6 bases and J by 7 bases; unmatched bases: 8. Here the CDR3 reads CASRRAGTAEKLFF. DNA of the CDR3: TGTGCCAGCAGGAGGGCCGGGACAGCTGAAAAACTGTTTTTT.

This clone was counted once. The rearrangement joins TRBV2 to TRBJ2-7, with 11 positions matching TRBD1. The ends lost 6 bases at V and 4 bases at J; junction bases unmatched: 5. Germline V gene sequence: CDR1 SNHLY, CDR2 FYNNEI. The CDR3 totals 14 residues. Here the CDR3 reads CASRTGTGGYEQYF. As DNA, the CDR3 is TGTGCCAGCAGGACCGGGACAGGGGGTTACGAGCAGTACTTC.

The rearrangement uses TRBV20-1 and TRBJ2-7; D is perhaps TRBD2 (6 bases). This CDR3 contains 11 residues. V lost 5 bases and J 4 bases, leaving 9 bases between the germline ends. The germline V gene has CDR1 DFQATT and CDR2 SNEGSKA (reference sequence). DNA of the CDR3: TGCAGTGCTCCCAGCGGGTACGAGCAGTACTTC. Translated: CSAPSGYEQYF.

The chain employs TRBV7-3 and TRBJ2-1; TRBD2 matches at 7 bases. Germline CDR1 and CDR2: SGHTA and FQGTGA. The CDR3 spans 14 residues. V shed 6 bases and J 10 bases; nucleotides not matched to a gene: 12. For the CDR3, the DNA is TGTGCCAGCAGGGATCCTAACGACGGGGGGGAGCAGTTCTTC. Translation gives CASRDPNDGGEQFF.

CDR3 amino acids: CASSLGVDNEQFF. The DNA of the CDR3 is TGCGCCAGCAGCTTGGGAGTGGACAATGAGCAGTTCTTC. The chain joins TRBV5-1 to TRBJ2-1; D is unresolved. Germline V gene sequence: CDR1 SGHRS, CDR2 YFSETQ. Trimming removed 0 bases from V and 5 bases from J, with 6 bases in between. This CDR3 region has 13 residues. The variable domain in full, with the rest retrieved from reference TRBV5-1 and TRBJ2-1, is KAGVTQTPRYLIKTRGQQVTLSCSPISGHRSVSWYQQTPGQGLQFLFEYFSETQRNKGNFPGRFSGRQFSNSRSEMNVSTLELGDSALYLCASSLGVDNEQFFGPGTRLTVL.

This chain uses TRBV6-1 with TRBJ2-1; TRBD2 matches at 13 bases. V was clipped by 6 bases and J by 6 bases; unmatched bases: 5. The CDR3 has 15 amino acids. CDR1 and CDR2 from the germline V gene are MNHNS and SASEGT. CDR3 sequence reads: CASRTGTSGVNEQFF. The CDR3 DNA reads TGTGCCAGCAGGACCGGGACTAGCGGGGTCAATGAGCAGTTCTTC.

The rearrangement uses TRBV19 and TRBJ1-2; 8 positions agree with TRBD1. Per the germline V gene, CDR1 is LNHDA and CDR2 is SQIVND (reference sequence). V was clipped by 6 bases and J by 6 bases; unmatched bases: 6. The length of the CDR3 is 13 residues. The CDR3 sequence is CASRTQGAHGYTF. Written as DNA, the CDR3 is TGTGCCAGTAGGACCCAGGGGGCGCATGGCTACACCTTC.

The CDR3 loop is CASSPRTALAGHTGELFF. CDR3 DNA: TGTGCCAGCTCACCACGCACAGCGCTAGCGGGGCACACCGGGGAGCTGTTTTTT. The chain uses TRBV18 and TRBJ2-2, with 9 bases aligning to TRBD2. CDR1 is KGHSH, CDR2 LQKENI, per germline. This CDR3 is 18 amino acids long. Unmatched junction bases numbered 9, after V lost 1 base and J lost 3 bases.

V gene TRBV5-3 combines with J gene TRBJ2-7, with D possibly being TRBD1 (7 bases). TRBV5-3 is noted as an ORF with a role that remains uncertain. This CDR3 is built from 13 residues. V was clipped by 9 bases and J by 3 bases, with 16 bases between them. The CDR3 region is CAISRQGGYEQYF. Here the CDR3 DNA reads TGTGCCATCTCACGACAGGGAGGCTACGAGCAGTACTTC.